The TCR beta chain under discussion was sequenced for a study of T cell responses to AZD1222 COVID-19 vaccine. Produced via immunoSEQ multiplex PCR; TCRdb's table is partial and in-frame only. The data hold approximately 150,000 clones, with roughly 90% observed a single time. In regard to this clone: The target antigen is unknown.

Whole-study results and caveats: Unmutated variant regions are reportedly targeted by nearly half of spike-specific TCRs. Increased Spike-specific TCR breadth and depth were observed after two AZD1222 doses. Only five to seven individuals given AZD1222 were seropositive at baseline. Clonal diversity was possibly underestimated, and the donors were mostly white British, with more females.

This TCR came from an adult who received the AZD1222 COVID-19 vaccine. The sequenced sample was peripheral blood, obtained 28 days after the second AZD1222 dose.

The CDR3 sequence is CASSPRTGGHEQFF. The CDR3 DNA sequence: TGTGCCAGCAGCCCTAGGACAGGGGGCCATGAGCAGTTCTTC. V is TRBV11-2 and J is TRBJ2-1, with 11 positions matching TRBD1. From germline, CDR1 is SGHAT and CDR2 FQNNGV. CDR3 length equals 14 residues. V lost 5 bases to trimming and J lost 8 bases; unmatched junction nucleotides: 5.